Here is one T cell receptor (beta chain) with its context. The antigen it binds to is not known. Base qualities are not at hand, and no much larger clone is one base apart. This sample was included in a study of vaccination and CD4 T cells after COVID-19 (dated by TCRdb to between 2022 and 2023). Describing the broader study: Every convalescent patient had a positive nasal swab PCR test for SARS-CoV-2, with mild disease in roughly 10 patients and severe disease in one. The convalescent cohort comprised six males and four females, including two Hispanic individuals, seven Caucasians, two Asians and one multiracial person. Participants received two doses of either the Pfizer-BioNTech BNT162b2 vaccine (n=8) or the Moderna mRNA-1273 vaccine (n=2). Post-COVID blood samples were collected from convalescent patients a median of around 96 days after diagnosis, with a range of roughly 30 to 161 days. Post-vaccine blood samples were collected a median of around 70 days after the second vaccine dose, ranging from 14 to 241 days. The cultures were stimulated with overlapping spike peptide pools from SARS-CoV-2 and from the common cold coronaviruses HCoV-NL63, HCoV-OC43 and HCoV-229E. Control cultures received a CEFX viral epitope pool as the positive control, an HIV-1 Nef peptide pool as the negative control, or no peptide. The spike-specific CD4+ TCR repertoire was compared before and after mRNA vaccination in approximately 9 COVID-19 convalescent patients and a few infection-naive healthy vaccine recipients.

Library preparation used PCR. DNA from cultured CD4+ T cells was subjected to TCR sequencing with the Oncomine TCR Beta short-read assay at the Johns Hopkins FTIC core. Genomic DNA was extracted from the cultured CD4+ T cells with the QIAamp micro DNA kit. Oncomine TCR Beta libraries from cultured CD4+ T cells were pooled with unique dual indexes and sequenced on an Illumina iSeq 100. For the original study's pipeline: Non-productive sequences were removed, and CDR3s not starting with C, not ending with F or W, or shorter than 7 amino acids were discarded. Antigen-specific clonotypes were identified with the MANAFEST web application by comparing peptide-stimulated wells with reference and other culture wells. Positive clones required FDR below 0.05, an odds ratio above 5, and productive frequency above 0.1% in at least two of three replicate wells. Cross-reactive clonotypes were defined as significantly expanded in both SARS-CoV-2 spike wells and at least one common cold coronavirus spike condition. CDR3 homology was assessed with Levenshtein distances (stringdist) and unrooted phylogenetic trees (ape) in R version 3.6.1. TCRdb took the public reads, trimmed them with fastp at Q25, ran MiXCR for clone calling and kept in-frame beta chains. Every entry covers one CDR3 protein and lists the most common genes and DNA from its rows. The V and J calls follow TCRdb's processing rather than the paper's. Within this sample are about 15,000 distinct CDR3 sequences, with roughly three fifths of them counted one time only. The top ten clonotypes cover about 10% of the sample.

The paper's findings and limits, for the study overall: In convalescent patients, a median approximately 90% of post-vaccine SARS-CoV-2-reactive clones were detected only after vaccination, suggesting vaccine-specific priming. The study included relatively few convalescent patients and did not analyze early timepoints after natural infection. In convalescent patients, nearly all vaccine-specific clones (304 of 307) were found to be mono-reactive for SARS-CoV-2 spike rather than cross-reactive with common cold coronaviruses. An increase in the median number of SARS-CoV-2-reactive clonotypes from 21 after infection to roughly 38 after vaccination was observed, but the change was not found to be significant.

Reading the label with the study, this specimen's treatment or condition is: roughly 11-day PBMC culture with coronavirus spike peptide pools or control peptides (ViraFEST assay). The study used the ViraFEST assay, which expanded antigen-specific T cells with peptide pools and then identified expanded clonotypes by TCR sequencing. Positive SARS-CoV-2 PCR tests in the convalescent patients dated from March to December 2020, before Alpha, Beta and Delta variants emerged in the United States. PBMCs were cultured at around 2 million per well in IMDM supplemented with approximately 5.3% human AB serum and about 9.6 IU/ml IL-2, with about 9 ug/ml peptide pools added. Half of the culture medium was replaced with fresh IL-2-containing medium on days 3 and 7. CD4+ T cells were isolated after roughly 9 days of culture through negative selection using the EasySep CD4+ T cell isolation kit. Ficoll-Paque Plus gradient centrifugation was used to isolate PBMCs from whole blood, and the isolated PBMCs were then either used fresh or cryopreserved at -140C. In general, triplicate wells were set up for every culture condition.

This receptor was taken from a human donor who had recovered from COVID-19. The sample consisted of CD4+ T cells from blood, cultured in vitro.

The DNA reads as follows: TGCAGTGCTAGAGAGGGCAGGGGGCCGATCAATGAGCAGTTCTTC. Translated, it gives CSAREGRGPINEQFF. The sequence links TRBV20-1 to TRBJ2-1; 8 central bases correspond to TRBD1. CDR1 and CDR2 (DFQATT, SNEGSKA) derive from the germline V gene (reference sequence). V is pruned by 0 bases and J by 6 bases, leaving 7 bases of the junction without a gene match. Taken from cysteine to phenylalanine, the CDR3 has 15 residues. Only the CDR3 DNA stays, 45 bases, in frame from base 1.